Listed below are T cell receptor beta chains from one sample, sequenced in a study of control samples from healthy donors and cancer patients. The assay was immunoSEQ multiplex PCR, and TCRdb's table has in-frame clones only and misses some. The sample contains under 200,000 clones, around 96% of which appear only once. The sequenced sample consisted of blood. The receptor set was obtained from a middle-aged woman in good health. Each CDR3 is given with its conserved first and last residue. The D gene is left open where the match is weak. A row's size may be missing; if present it is once, few, many or a size class.

d_call: TRBD2
v_call: TRBV12-5
clone_size: -
cdr3_length: 15
j_call: TRBJ2-5
cdr3_nt: TGTGCTAGTGGCCCCTTAGGACTAGCGCAAGAGACCCAGTACTTC
cdr3_aa: CASGPLGLAQETQYF

d_call: -
v_call: TRBV7-2
clone_size: -
cdr3_length: 14
j_call: TRBJ2-5
cdr3_nt: TGTGCCAGCAGCTTAGATCCGGGGTTGGAGACCCAGTACTTC
cdr3_aa: CASSLDPGLETQYF

d_call: TRBD1
v_call: TRBV10-3
clone_size: -
cdr3_length: 14
j_call: TRBJ1-1
cdr3_nt: TGTGCCATCAGTGAAAGGGGGCTAGGCACTGAAGCTTTCTTT
cdr3_aa: CAISERGLGTEAFF

d_call: TRBD1
v_call: TRBV6-5
clone_size: -
cdr3_length: 15
j_call: TRBJ1-2
cdr3_nt: TGTGCCAGCAGACCTACAGGGGTCATTAACTATGGCTACACCTTC
cdr3_aa: CASRPTGVINYGYTF

d_call: TRBD2
v_call: TRBV9
clone_size: -
cdr3_length: 17
j_call: TRBJ2-1
cdr3_nt: TGTGCCAGCAGCTCCCTTAGAGCGGGAGGGCCCGGAAATGAGCAGTTCTTC
cdr3_aa: CASSSLRAGGPGNEQFF

d_call: -
v_call: TRBV24-1
clone_size: -
cdr3_length: 17
j_call: TRBJ2-1
cdr3_nt: TGTGCCACCAGTGATTCCCGGTTGGGTGATGTTCACAATGAGCAGTTCTTC
cdr3_aa: CATSDSRLGDVHNEQFF

d_call: -
v_call: TRBV9
clone_size: -
cdr3_length: 14
j_call: TRBJ2-6
cdr3_nt: TGTGCCAGCAGCGCCACTGTAGGGGCCAACGTCCTGACTTTC
cdr3_aa: CASSATVGANVLTF

d_call: -
v_call: TRBV5-6
clone_size: -
cdr3_length: 11
j_call: TRBJ1-3
cdr3_nt: TGTGCCAGCAGTCTGGGGTACACCATATATTTT
cdr3_aa: CASSLGYTIYF

d_call: -
v_call: TRBV4-3
clone_size: -
cdr3_length: 16
j_call: TRBJ1-1
cdr3_nt: TGCGCCAGCAGCCAAATCACAGGGCATTTGAACACTGAAGCTTTCTTT
cdr3_aa: CASSQITGHLNTEAFF

d_call: -
v_call: TRBV7-9
clone_size: once
cdr3_length: 15
j_call: TRBJ1-1
cdr3_nt: TGTGCCAGCAGTTTGGACAGCCCAATGAACACTGAAGCTTTCTTT
cdr3_aa: CASSLDSPMNTEAFF

d_call: -
v_call: TRBV20-1
clone_size: -
cdr3_length: 11
j_call: TRBJ1-2
cdr3_nt: TGCAGTGTACGCGGGAACTATGGCTACACCTTC
cdr3_aa: CSVRGNYGYTF

d_call: TRBD1
v_call: TRBV12-5
clone_size: once
cdr3_length: 15
j_call: TRBJ1-5
cdr3_nt: TGTGCTAGTGGACCCGGGACAGGGGTCAATCAGCCCCAGCATTTT
cdr3_aa: CASGPGTGVNQPQHF

d_call: -
v_call: TRBV5-8
clone_size: -
cdr3_length: 14
j_call: TRBJ1-2
cdr3_nt: TGTGCCAGCAGCTTGGATCGAGACAGCTATGGCTACACCTTC
cdr3_aa: CASSLDRDSYGYTF